The 32 T cell receptor beta chains given below trace back to one sample, sequenced in a study of blood T cell repertoires in COVID-19. Here immunoSEQ multiplex PCR was the method, and the copy in TCRdb shows in-frame clones only, minus some. The table records roughly 250,000 clones, around 88% of them present only once. Sequencing was carried out using peripheral blood. All receptors come from a man in his forties with active or convalescent COVID-19.

The V call is TRBV7-9, the J call TRBJ2-1; 15 bases agree with TRBD2. Germline V lookup: CDR1 SEHNR, CDR2 FQNEAQ (reference sequence). CDR3 length: 20 amino acids. Germline trimming cut 5 bases from V and 0 bases from J; bases unmatched to any gene: 11. The CDR3 DNA reads TGTGCCAGCAGCACCCGGACTAGCGGGGGGGCGGTAGGCTCCTACAATGAGCAGTTCTTC. This codes for CASSTRTSGGAVGSYNEQFF.

The chain couples TRBV18 to TRBJ2-1; 7 bases match TRBD1. The CDR3 is made up of 12 amino acids. J was trimmed by 10 bases and V by 11 bases; bases with no gene match: 11. Germline CDR1 is KGHSH and CDR2 is LQKENI. The CDR3 protein is CAGSTGVMEQFF. CDR3 sequence (DNA): TGTGCCGGGAGTACAGGGGTGATGGAGCAGTTCTTC.

The CDR3 reads CASMEGAIRDQPQHF. CDR3 sequence (DNA): TGTGCCAGCATGGAGGGAGCCATTCGGGACCAGCCCCAGCATTTT. The chain is built from TRBV6-6 and TRBJ1-5, with D maybe TRBD1 (5 bases). Germline V gives CDR1 MNHNY, CDR2 SVGAGI (reference sequence). V was clipped by 7 bases and J by 7 bases, with 20 bases between them. The CDR3 spans 15 residues.

V is TRBV19 and J is TRBJ2-7; 10 bases line up with TRBD1. V was pared by 6 bases and J by 3 bases, with 5 bases of the junction left unmatched. In germline, CDR1 is LNHDA, CDR2 SQIVND (reference sequence). The CDR3 runs 14 residues. CDR3 nucleotide sequence: TGTGCCAGTAGCCCCGGACAGGGGGACTACGAGCAGTACTTC. Protein: CASSPGQGDYEQYF.

This sequence joins TRBV7-6 and TRBJ2-5; no firm D call. The V gene lost 5 bases and the J gene lost 4 bases, with 8 bases spanning the gap. The germline V gene encodes CDR1 SGHVS and CDR2 FNYEAQ. The CDR3 runs 12 residues. CDR3 DNA: TGTGCCAGCAGCCCCTCCCTAGAGACCCAGTACTTC. It specifies CASSPSLETQYF.

This chain links TRBV19 with TRBJ1-1, with no clear D. V was pared by 5 bases and J by 9 bases, with 13 bases between. From germline, CDR1 is LNHDA and CDR2 SQIVND (reference sequence). The CDR3 is made up of 12 amino acids. The chain's CDR3 is CASSEATTKAFF. The DNA of the CDR3 is TGTGCCAGTAGTGAAGCAACCACGAAAGCTTTCTTT.

The chain carries TRBV30 and TRBJ1-5, with 9 bases identical to TRBD1. The CDR3 spans 15 residues. Germline V lookup: CDR1 GTSNPN, CDR2 SVGIG (reference sequence). Germline trimming cut 1 base from V and 7 bases from J; bases unmatched to any gene: 8. The CDR3 DNA sequence: TGTGCCTGGAGTGCGGGACAGGGAGTGGGACAGCCCCAGCATTTT. It translates to CAWSAGQGVGQPQHF.

V gene TRBV6-6 combines with J gene TRBJ2-1, with D uncertain. In germline, CDR1 is MNHNY, CDR2 SVGAGI (reference sequence). V was clipped by 2 bases and J by 7 bases, with 9 bases between them. The CDR3 is made up of 13 amino acids. The CDR3 DNA is TGTGCCAGCAGTTACGGTTCCCTAAATGAGCAGTTCTTC. Its protein is CASSYGSLNEQFF.

The CDR3 DNA follows: TGTGCCAGTGACACCGCTGGCTATGGCTACACCTTC. Its protein is CASDTAGYGYTF. The chain recombines TRBV19 with TRBJ1-2; D gene uncertain. V gave up 8 bases and J gave up 4 bases, with 11 bases separating them. This CDR3 region has 12 residues. The germline V gene encodes CDR1 LNHDA and CDR2 SQIVND (reference sequence).

This clone came up once. The chain joins TRBV4-3 to TRBJ2-4; TRBD1 matches 10 bases. V was clipped by 1 base and J by 4 bases; unmatched bases: 4. The germline CDR1 and CDR2 sequences are LGHNA and YSLEER. The CDR3 extends over 16 amino acids. The CDR3 region has the DNA TGCGCCAGCAGCCAAGTTCCGGGACAGGGGAAAAACATTCAGTACTTC. Its protein product is CASSQVPGQGKNIQYF.

The J gene is TRBJ2-7, the V gene TRBV2; TRBD1 agrees at 9 bases. Germline CDR1 and CDR2: SNHLY and FYNNEI. Trimming removed 8 bases from V and 2 bases from J; junction bases left unmatched: 10. The length of the CDR3 is 15 residues. CDR3 DNA: TGTGCCAGCGGGAGGGGACAGGGTGGTGCCTACGAGCAGTACTTC. Protein product: CASGRGQGGAYEQYF.

The CDR3 bases are TGTGCCAGCAGCGGGGTTGGGCGGGGGGTCTCGGATACGCAGTATTTT. Its translation is CASSGVGRGVSDTQYF. The gene calls are TRBV7-9 and TRBJ2-3; 8 bases fit TRBD2. The germline CDR1 and CDR2 sequences are SEHNR and FQNEAQ (reference sequence). The CDR3 loop spans 16 amino acids. The junction had 13 bases not matched to a gene; V was cut back by 5 bases and J by 6 bases.

V usage is TRBV23-1 and J usage is TRBJ1-5; D is undetermined. TRBV23-1 is an ORF; its function is uncertain. The CDR3 consists of 14 residues. Trimming took off 0 bases at V and 4 bases at J, with 7 bases between the two ends. The CDR3 nucleotides read TGCGCCAGCAGTCAATCCGCGGGGAATCAGCCCCAGCATTTT. Translation gives CASSQSAGNQPQHF.

This sequence joins TRBV27 and TRBJ1-6; 10 bases line up with TRBD1. CDR1 MNHEY and CDR2 SMNVEV come from the germline V gene (reference sequence). The CDR3 spans 14 residues. V lost 6 bases, J lost 10 bases, and 6 bases stayed unmatched. DNA for the CDR3: TGTGCCAGCAGATCCGGGACAGGGGAATCACCCCTCCACTTT. This gives the protein CASRSGTGESPLHF.

V gene TRBV18 combines with J gene TRBJ2-7; D possibly corresponds to TRBD2 (5 bases). CDR1 is KGHSH and CDR2 is LQKENI in the germline V gene. This CDR3 has 14 residues. The V end was cut by 3 bases, the J end by 4 bases, with 13 bases between. As DNA, the CDR3 is TGTGCCAGCTCACCTTCGGGCCGAGGGTACGAGCAGTACTTC. Protein sequence: CASSPSGRGYEQYF.

The chain joins TRBV19 to TRBJ2-7; D unclear. Trimming stripped 1 base from V and 2 bases from J, with 6 bases between. Germline CDR1 is LNHDA and CDR2 is SQIVND (reference sequence). CDR3 length: 13 amino acids. DNA of the CDR3: TGTGCCAGTAGTATAGGGCAAGCCTACGAGCAGTACTTC. This codes for CASSIGQAYEQYF.

CDR3: CASSIGPTGPGANVLTF. CDR3 DNA: TGTGCCAGTAGTATAGGACCGACAGGGCCCGGGGCCAACGTCCTGACTTTC. The rearrangement joins TRBV19 to TRBJ2-6; 7 nucleotides line up with TRBD1. The CDR3 loop spans 17 amino acids. Germline trimming cut 1 base from V and 4 bases from J; bases unmatched to any gene: 7. The germline V gene has CDR1 LNHDA and CDR2 SQIVND (reference sequence).

V and J are TRBV25-1 and TRBJ2-1; no reliable D call. Looked up from germline, CDR1 is MGHDK and CDR2 is SYGVNS. CDR3 length: 16 amino acids. V lost 6 bases and J lost 1, with 16 bases in between. The CDR3 bases are TGTGCCAGCAGACCCGCATACACCGCTTCCTACAATGAGCAGTTCTTC. Protein product: CASRPAYTASYNEQFF. The full variable domain, rest sourced from reference TRBV25-1 and TRBJ2-1, is EADIYQTPRYLVIGTGKKITLECSQTMGHDKMYWYQQDPGMELHLIHYSYGVNSTEKGDLSSESTVSRIRTEHFPLTLESARPSHTSQYLCASRPAYTASYNEQFFGPGTRLTVL.

V gene TRBV7-6 combines with J gene TRBJ2-2; tentatively, D is TRBD1 (6 bases). V was trimmed by 2 bases and J by 5 bases, leaving 9 bases between them. This CDR3 is built from 14 residues. Germline values: CDR1 SGHVS, CDR2 FNYEAQ. Written as DNA, the CDR3 is TGTGCCAGCAGCTTAAACAGGGAAACCGGGGAGCTGTTTTTT. This translates into CASSLNRETGELFF.

The CDR3 DNA is TGTGCCAGCAGTTTTGAGACAGAAGCTTTCTTT. Protein: CASSFETEAFF. The V call is TRBV12-3 or TRBV12-4, the J call TRBJ1-1; no firm D call. This CDR3 has 11 amino acids. V gave up 3 bases and J gave up 8 bases, with 7 bases separating them.

This clone is a singleton in its sample. The chain has TRBV30 and TRBJ2-7; D may be TRBD1 (5 bases). Looked up from germline, CDR1 is GTSNPN and CDR2 is SVGIG (reference sequence). CDR3 length equals 12 residues. V lost 4 bases to trimming and J lost 6 bases, with 13 bases between them. The CDR3 bases are TGTGCCTGGACTAGATCAGGGCGCGAGCAGTACTTC. As protein: CAWTRSGREQYF.

The chain uses TRBV3-1 (or the pseudogene TRBV3-2) and TRBJ1-3, with TRBD1 matching 10 bases. J gave up 4 bases and V 2 bases, and 5 bases lay outside the gene matches. The CDR3 loop spans 16 amino acids. Germline V lookup: CDR1 LGHDT, CDR2 YNNKEL (reference sequence). CDR3 in DNA: TGTGCCAGCAGCCAACCTGGGACAGGGGTAGGAAACACCATATATTTT. It specifies CASSQPGTGVGNTIYF.

This chain uses TRBV21-1 with TRBJ1-1; TRBD1, the D gene given by the table, was not confirmed from the DNA. TRBV21-1 is assigned pseudogene status. This CDR3 spans 17 amino acids. CDR3 sequence reads: CASSDLNDRGMNTEAFF. The DNA for the CDR3 is TGTGCCAGCAGCGACCTGAATGACAGGGGAATGAACACTGAAGCTTTCTTT.

This CDR3 is CASSLGLAGWNEQFF. CDR3 in DNA: TGTGCCAGCAGCTTGGGACTAGCGGGTTGGAATGAGCAGTTCTTC. This chain joins TRBV7-8 and TRBJ2-1; 12 bases map to TRBD2. The CDR3 sequence is 15 residues long. Germline lookup yields CDR1 SGHVS and CDR2 FQNEAQ. V lost 3 bases and J lost 7; bases outside the gene matches: 4. Together with reference TRBV7-8 and TRBJ2-1, the CDR3 gives the full variable domain: GAGVSQSPRYKVAKRGQDVALRCDPISGHVSLFWYQQALGQGPEFLTYFQNEAQLDKSGLPSDRFFAERPEGSVSTLKIQRTQQEDSAVYLCASSLGLAGWNEQFFGPGTRLTVL.

The V call is TRBV5-1, the J call TRBJ1-1; 8 bases align to TRBD1. The CDR3 extends over 15 amino acids. CDR1 and CDR2 (germline): SGHRS, YFSETQ. Germline trimming cut 1 base from V and 1 base from J; bases unmatched to any gene: 3. The chain's CDR3 is CASSLKGTGNTEAFF. CDR3 DNA: TGCGCCAGCAGCTTGAAGGGGACAGGGAACACTGAAGCTTTCTTT. Together with reference TRBV5-1 and TRBJ1-1, the CDR3 gives the full variable domain: KAGVTQTPRYLIKTRGQQVTLSCSPISGHRSVSWYQQTPGQGLQFLFEYFSETQRNKGNFPGRFSGRQFSNSRSEMNVSTLELGDSALYLCASSLKGTGNTEAFFGQGTRLTVV.

The chain uses TRBV10-3 and TRBJ2-6; D possibly corresponds to TRBD2 (6 bases). The CDR3 is made up of 16 amino acids. The V end lost 8 bases, the J end lost 0 bases, and 14 bases lay between the germline ends. Germline loops: CDR1 ENHRY, CDR2 SYGVKD. The CDR3 sequence is CAIGRDLSSGANVLTF. CDR3 DNA sequence: TGTGCCATCGGTCGGGACTTAAGCTCTGGGGCCAACGTCCTGACTTTC.

This clone was recorded once. The chain links TRBV2 to TRBJ1-5, with a weak D call TRBD1 (5 bases). The CDR3 extends over 13 amino acids. The V gene's germline CDR1 is SNHLY and CDR2 FYNNEI. The V end lost 5 bases, the J end lost 4 bases, and 9 bases lay between the germline ends. CDR3: CASSQGRNQPQHF. The CDR3 region has the DNA TGTGCCAGCAGTCAGGGTCGGAATCAGCCCCAGCATTTT.

This CDR3 reads CASSLSSGRALRDEQFF. CDR3 DNA: TGTGCCAGCAGCCTTTCTAGCGGGAGGGCCCTCAGGGATGAGCAGTTCTTC. The rearrangement uses TRBV4-2 and TRBJ2-1; TRBD2 agrees at 12 bases. CDR3 length equals 17 residues. CDR1 and CDR2 (germline): LGHNA, YNFKEQ. V shed 4 bases, J shed 8 bases, and the junction held 12 bases outside the gene matches.

This chain links TRBV24-1 with TRBJ1-2; TRBD1 matches 7 bases. This CDR3 contains 15 residues. Looked up from germline, CDR1 is KGHDR and CDR2 is SFDVKD. V lost 4 bases to trimming and J lost 3 bases; unmatched junction nucleotides: 7. The CDR3 is CATSDSTGVDYGYTF. CDR3 DNA: TGTGCCACCAGTGACTCCACAGGGGTCGACTATGGCTACACCTTC.

The chain combines TRBV7-3 with TRBJ1-1; D might be TRBD1 (5 bases). CDR1 and CDR2 from the germline V gene are SGHTA and FQGTGA. The CDR3 runs to 15 residues. Trimming left V 1 base short and J 11 bases short, with 20 bases between. CDR3 residues: CASSLNLPAWQGAFF. For the CDR3, the DNA is TGTGCCAGCAGCTTAAACCTCCCCGCGTGGCAGGGCGCTTTCTTT.

This sequence joins TRBV11-2 and TRBJ2-5, with D unclear. V shed 1 base and J shed 5 bases, with 5 bases lying between them. The CDR3 spans 12 residues. In germline, CDR1 is SGHAT, CDR2 FQNNGV. CDR3 amino acids: CASSLARETQYF. The CDR3, as DNA: TGTGCCAGCAGCTTAGCCCGGGAGACCCAGTACTTC. Complete variable domain (other parts from reference TRBV11-2 and TRBJ2-5): EAGVAQSPRYKIIEKRQSVAFWCNPISGHATLYWYQQILGQGPKLLIQFQNNGVVDDSQLPKDRFSAERLKGVDSTLKIQPAKLEDSAVYLCASSLARETQYFGPGTRLLVL.

This sequence joins TRBV6-4 and TRBJ1-6; TRBD1 agrees at 10 bases. The CDR3 extends over 15 amino acids. Losses at the gene ends were 6 bases for V and 8 bases for J; bases not matched to a gene: 7. Germline CDR1 is MRHNA and CDR2 is SNTAGT. The chain's CDR3 is CASRNRQGADSPLHF. The CDR3 DNA is TGTGCCAGCAGAAACCGACAGGGGGCTGATTCACCCCTCCACTTT.